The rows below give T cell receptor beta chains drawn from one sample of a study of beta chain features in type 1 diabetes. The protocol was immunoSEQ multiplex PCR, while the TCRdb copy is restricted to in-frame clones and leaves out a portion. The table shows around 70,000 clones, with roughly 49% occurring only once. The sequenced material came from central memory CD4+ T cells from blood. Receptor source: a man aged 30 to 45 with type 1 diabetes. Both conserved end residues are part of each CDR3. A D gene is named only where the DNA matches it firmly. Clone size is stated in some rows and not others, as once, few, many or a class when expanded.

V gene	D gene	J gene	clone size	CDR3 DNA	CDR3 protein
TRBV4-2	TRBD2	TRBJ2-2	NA	TGTGCCAGCAGCCAAGAACTAGCGGGGGGGCGGAGCGGGGAGCTGTTTTTT	CASSQELAGGRSGELFF
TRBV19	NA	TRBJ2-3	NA	TGTGCCAGTACCTCACCCACCGGGGGAGGACTTTCCACAGATACGCAGTATTTT	CASTSPTGGGLSTDTQYF
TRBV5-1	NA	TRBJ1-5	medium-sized	TGCGCCAGCAGGCTACTGCCAGGGAATCAGCCCCAGCATTTT	CASRLLPGNQPQHF
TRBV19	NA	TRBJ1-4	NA	TGTGCCAGTAGTCACCCCGGAGGGGCATCTCCGGAAAAACTGTTTTTT	CASSHPGGASPEKLFF
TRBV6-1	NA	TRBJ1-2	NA	TGTGCCAGCAGTGCCGGCCGACAGGTCCAAGGCTACACCTTC	CASSAGRQVQGYTF
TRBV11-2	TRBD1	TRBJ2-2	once	TGTGCCAGCAGCAGGGGACAGGCAGCCGGGGAGCTGTTTTTT	CASSRGQAAGELFF
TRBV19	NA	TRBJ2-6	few	TGTGCCAGTAGTTCCGGCTCTGGGGCCAACGTCCTGACTTTC	CASSSGSGANVLTF
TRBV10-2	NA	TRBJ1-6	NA	TGCGCCAGCAGTGAGTCGAACGGTTCACCCCTCCACTTT	CASSESNGSPLHF
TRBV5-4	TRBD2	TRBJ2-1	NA	TGTGCCAGCAGCTTGGCGGCTCTAGCGGGAGGTGAGCAGTTCTTC	CASSLAALAGGEQFF
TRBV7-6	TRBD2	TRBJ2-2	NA	TGTGCCAGCAGCTTAGGGGGGGGGACTAACACCGGGGAGCTGTTTTTT	CASSLGGGTNTGELFF
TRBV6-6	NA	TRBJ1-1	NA	TGTGCCAGCAGTTACTCGGGAGGAACCACTGAAGCTTTCTTT	CASSYSGGTTEAFF
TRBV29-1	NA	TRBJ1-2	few	TGCAGCGTTGAAGTAGCGGACTCTCGGACCTATGGCTACACCTTC	CSVEVADSRTYGYTF
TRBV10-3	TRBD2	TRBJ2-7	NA	TGTGCCATCAGTGAGTCGGGGCTAGCGGGCTCCTACGAGCAGTACTTC	CAISESGLAGSYEQYF
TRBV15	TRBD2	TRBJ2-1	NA	TGTGCCACCAGCAGAGAATCGGCTAGCGGGGCTAACTACAATGAGCAGTTCTTC	CATSRESASGANYNEQFF
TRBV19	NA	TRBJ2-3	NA	TGTGCCAGTAGTCCCGGACAGACAGATACGCAGTATTTT	CASSPGQTDTQYF
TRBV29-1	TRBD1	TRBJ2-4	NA	TGCAGCGTTGATGTGAGGGGGCCAGGGGGCAAAAACATTCAGTACTTC	CSVDVRGPGGKNIQYF
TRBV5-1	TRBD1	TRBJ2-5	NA	TGCGCCAGCAGCCCGGGACAGGGAGGAGAGACCCAGTACTTC	CASSPGQGGETQYF
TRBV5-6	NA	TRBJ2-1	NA	TGTGCCAGCAGCTTGTTGGGCAGGGGGGATGAGCAGTTCTTC	CASSLLGRGDEQFF